The entry below gives a single TCR beta chain sequence along with its context. The data belong to a study of blood T cell repertoires in COVID-19. The wider study: COVID-19 samples collected from the United States, Italy and Spain covered acute and convalescent phases. The analysed material was cDNA or gDNA that came from T cells, B-cell-depleted T cells, or PBMCs.

V lost 0 bases and J 9 bases, leaving 11 bases between the germline ends. CDR1 is KGHSH and CDR2 is LQKENI in the germline V gene. The CDR3 runs to 13 residues. Original handling: Reference gene primer amplification in the assay estimated nucleated cell counts. Here immunoSEQ multiplex PCR was the method, and the copy in TCRdb shows in-frame clones only, minus some. That table gives V, J and clone size, and the DNA gave D and trimming. Among around 60,000 clones listed, 86% were seen once. This receptor was obtained from a woman at least 80 years old with acute or convalescent COVID-19. Sequenced: peripheral blood. The chain couples TRBV18 to TRBJ1-1; D is unclear. Here the CDR3 reads CASSPPGSWKAFF. CDR3 nucleotides: TGTGCCAGCTCACCACCGGGGAGCTGGAAAGCTTTCTTT.